Listed here is a single T cell receptor (beta chain). Method: immunoSEQ multiplex PCR; TCRdb's copy keeps in-frame clones and lacks some. The repertoire holds 90,000 to 100,000 clones, with approximately 95% as singletons. Germline-derived CDR1 and CDR2 are LNHNV and YYDKDF (reference sequence). The ends lost 6 bases at V and 0 bases at J; junction bases unmatched: 5. The CDR3 has 15 residues. This entry comes from a study of technical replicates of blood from a few donors. The chain combines TRBV15 with TRBJ2-1; 7 bases line up with TRBD2. The sequenced sample consisted of T cells isolated from PBMCs. This clonotype was obtained from a human donor in good health. The CDR3 is CATSTRESSYNEQFF. CDR3 DNA: TGTGCCACCAGTACGCGGGAGAGCTCCTACAATGAGCAGTTCTTC.